The 10 T cell receptor beta chains reported below all come from one sample, sequenced in a study of blood T cell repertoires in COVID-19. This table comes from immunoSEQ multiplex PCR, and its TCRdb copy is limited to in-frame clones, with some not included. The sample carries under 250,000 clones, approximately 90% recorded once. Sequencing used peripheral blood. These receptors were collected from a young man with acute or convalescent COVID-19.

The chain links TRBV7-8 to TRBJ1-3; 7 bases match TRBD1. The V and J ends lost 3 bases and 4 bases, in that order; junction bases with no gene match: 3. CDR3 length: 14 amino acids. The germline CDR1 and CDR2 sequences are SGHVS and FQNEAQ. In nucleotides, the CDR3 is TGTGCCAGCAGCTTTACAGGGGAGGGAAACACCATATATTTT. Translating gives CASSFTGEGNTIYF.

DNA for the CDR3: TGTGCCAGCAGCGACAGGGTCCTTGGTGATGGCTACACCTTC. Protein sequence: CASSDRVLGDGYTF. This rearrangement joins TRBV7-9 to TRBJ1-2; TRBD1 matches 7 bases. This CDR3 contains 14 residues. Germline CDR1 SEHNR, CDR2 FQNEAQ (reference sequence). V shed 5 bases and J 6 bases; nucleotides not matched to a gene: 9.

V is TRBV4-2 and J is TRBJ2-5, with 10 bases lining up with TRBD2. The CDR3 totals 17 residues. The trim removed 0 bases at V and 5 bases at J, leaving 9 bases unmatched. Looked up from germline, CDR1 is LGHNA and CDR2 is YNFKEQ. CDR3 nucleotides: TGTGCCAGCAGCCAAGAGCCTAGCGGGAGATCGGGGGAGACCCAGTACTTC. This codes for CASSQEPSGRSGETQYF.

The genes are TRBV5-1 and TRBJ1-4; 7 bases are shared with TRBD1. The CDR3 contains 16 residues. CDR1 is SGHRS, CDR2 YFSETQ, per germline. J gave up 10 bases and V 0 bases, and 12 bases lay outside the gene matches. The CDR3: CASSLVQGPRTGKLFF. The CDR3 bases are TGCGCCAGCAGCTTGGTCCAAGGTCCCCGGACAGGAAAACTGTTTTTT.

This chain uses TRBV5-4 with TRBJ2-7; D is ambiguous. V lost 1 base to trimming and J lost 2 bases, with 10 bases between them. CDR3 length equals 14 residues. The V gene's germline CDR1 is SGHNT and CDR2 YYREEE (reference sequence). The CDR3 sequence is CASSLFSRAYEQYF. CDR3 DNA sequence: TGTGCCAGCAGCTTGTTTAGCAGAGCCTACGAGCAGTACTTC.

The chain recombines TRBV21-1 with TRBJ2-4; the table assigns TRBD1, which was not confirmed against the DNA. TRBV21-1 is a documented pseudogene. The CDR3 runs to 21 residues. CDR3 protein: CASSKLGRQWDRGARKNIQYF. The CDR3, as DNA: TGTGCCAGCAGCAAGTTGGGACGCCAATGGGACAGGGGCGCCAGGAAAAACATTCAGTACTTC.

The chain combines TRBV6-5 with TRBJ1-2; D call uncertain. In germline, CDR1 is MNHEY, CDR2 SVGAGI. This CDR3 is 14 amino acids long. Trimming took 8 bases from V and 8 from J, leaving 21 bases between them. The CDR3 DNA reads TGTGCCAGCCACAAGCGGGGTCAGGTCGTGGGCTACACCTTC. It encodes CASHKRGQVVGYTF.

This clone appeared a few times. This chain uses TRBV7-8 with TRBJ2-3, with TRBD1 identical over 12 bases. Germline CDR1 reads SGHVS; CDR2 reads FQNEAQ. The CDR3 loop spans 20 amino acids. J was trimmed by 1 base and V by 4 bases; bases with no gene match: 15. CDR3 bases: TGTGCCAGCAGCTACTTACCGGGACAGGGGGCGAAACGAGGCACAGATACGCAGTATTTT. It codes for CASSYLPGQGAKRGTDTQYF. The whole variable domain, filled in from reference TRBV7-8 and TRBJ2-3, reads GAGVSQSPRYKVAKRGQDVALRCDPISGHVSLFWYQQALGQGPEFLTYFQNEAQLDKSGLPSDRFFAERPEGSVSTLKIQRTQQEDSAVYLCASSYLPGQGAKRGTDTQYFGPGTRLTVL.

V gene TRBV28 combines with J gene TRBJ2-1, with 13 positions matching TRBD2. After removal of 4 bases from V and 10 bases from J, the junction contained 7 bases not matched to a gene. Germline V CDR1 and CDR2: MDHEN, SYDVKM. The CDR3 loop spans 15 amino acids. The CDR3 is CASSSPGLAGKEQFF. The CDR3 DNA reads TGTGCCAGCAGTTCCCCGGGACTAGCGGGGAAAGAGCAGTTCTTC.

The chain combines TRBV3-1 (or the pseudogene TRBV3-2) with TRBJ1-2; 11 bases are a match to TRBD1. This CDR3 region has 14 residues. V lost 6 bases, J lost 4 bases, and 4 bases stayed unmatched. Per the germline V gene, CDR1 is LGHDT and CDR2 is YNNKEL (reference sequence). This CDR3 is CASSLDRGLYGYTF. DNA of the CDR3: TGTGCCAGCAGTCTGGACAGGGGGCTCTATGGCTACACCTTC.